Listed below are T cell receptor beta chains from one sample, sequenced in a study of T cell repertoires in cytomegalovirus infection. No cognate antigen is known for these TCRs. TCRdb redid the calling of the reads with MiXCR, one entry per CDR3 protein. The table has 450,000 to 600,000 distinct CDR3 sequences, roughly a third seen once; the top ten hold 15% to 20%. The sample in question was cultured PBMCs, obtained from culture after CMV antigen stimulation. The receptors shown here come from a human donor in good health (CMV status not recorded). Some clones in this sample may be carry-over from other donors' samples. Both conserved end residues are part of each CDR3. The D gene is left open where the match is weak. Not every row has a clone size; where given, it reads once, few, many or a size class.

>.|TRBV13|TRBJ2-3|TRBD2
TGTGCCAGCTCCGGGGGGGCGGGAGGGCCCAGAGATACGCAGTATTTT
CASSGGAGGPRDTQYF
>.|TRBV10-3|TRBJ2-7|TRBD2
TGTGCCATCAGTGAGTCGAGCGGGAGCTCCTACGAGCAGTACTTC
CAISESSGSSYEQYF
>few|TRBV7-2|TRBJ2-2|.
TGTGCCAGCAGCTTAGTCTTGTTGGACAGTGGGACCGGGGAGCTGTTTTTT
CASSLVLLDSGTGELFF
>few|TRBV19|TRBJ1-1|.
TGTGCCAGTCGGTCACCGGGACACCTGAACACTGAAGCTTTCTTT
CASRSPGHLNTEAFF
>once|TRBV15|TRBJ2-5|TRBD2
TGTGCCACCAGCAGAGATCGGGAGGGTTCGGAGACCCAGTACTTC
CATSRDREGSETQYF
>.|TRBV6-5|TRBJ2-4|TRBD1
TGTGCCAGCAGTTACTGGAACAGGGGCAAAAACATTCAGTACTTC
CASSYWNRGKNIQYF
>.|TRBV24-1|TRBJ1-5|.
TGTGCCACCAACAAAGGGCCGACCTCCCCCCAGCATTTT
CATNKGPTSPQHF
>few|TRBV7-3|TRBJ2-2|.
TGTGCCAGCCGGCTGTCCGGGACCACCGGGGAGCTGTTTTTT
CASRLSGTTGELFF
>few|TRBV7-2|TRBJ2-5|TRBD2
TGTGCCAGTACGGGACTAGCAGGGCAAGAGACCCAGTACTTC
CASTGLAGQETQYF
>few|TRBV5-1|TRBJ2-1|TRBD2
TGCGCCAGCAGGCTAAGTACTAGCGGGAGGACCGGTGAGCAGTTCTTC
CASRLSTSGRTGEQFF
>few|TRBV6-5|TRBJ2-3|TRBD2
TGTGCCAGCAGTCCCTACCGGACTAGCGGGAGCACAGATACGCAGTATTTT
CASSPYRTSGSTDTQYF
>.|TRBV6-2/TRBV6-3|TRBJ1-5|TRBD1
TGTGCCAGCAGTTACCCCGGGACAGTCAATCAGCCCCAGCATTTT
CASSYPGTVNQPQHF
>.|TRBV6-5|TRBJ2-1|TRBD2
TGTGCCAGCAGCCTGTCGGGGGGGGGGGGCAATGAGCAGTTCTTC
CASSLSGGGGNEQFF
>.|TRBV6-2/TRBV6-3|TRBJ2-2|.
TGTGCCAGCAGTTACTCGGGACGCGGGGAGCTGTTTTTT
CASSYSGRGELFF
>.|TRBV6-2/TRBV6-3|TRBJ1-1|.
TGTGCCAGCAGTCTACGGACAGCCCCGCTCGTGGCTGAAGCTTTCTTT
CASSLRTAPLVAEAFF
>many|TRBV7-2|TRBJ1-1|.
TGTGCCAGCAGCTGGGGGGTAGCCATGAACACTGAAGCTTTCTTT
CASSWGVAMNTEAFF
>.|TRBV4-1|TRBJ2-7|.
TGCGCCAGCAGCCAAGATCTTGAGGTATGGACACGGTACTTC
CASSQDLEVWTRYF
>.|TRBV19|TRBJ2-1|.
TGTGCCAGTCGTTGGGACTCCTACAATGAGCAGTTCTTC
CASRWDSYNEQFF
>.|TRBV20-1|TRBJ2-1|TRBD2
TGCAGTGCTAGGAGGACTAGCGGGAGGGCCTCTAGTGAGCAGTTCTTC
CSARRTSGRASSEQFF
>many|TRBV7-8|TRBJ2-3|.
TGTGCCAGCAGCTTAGAGACGACCACAGATACGCAGTATTTT
CASSLETTTDTQYF
>.|TRBV27|TRBJ2-5|TRBD2
TGTGCCAGCAGTTTGATTGCGGGAGGGCCCCAGGAGACCCAGTACTTC
CASSLIAGGPQETQYF
>.|TRBV7-9|TRBJ2-7|.
TGTGCCAGCAGCCCAGCGGGCCAAGTGGGCGAGCAGTACTTC
CASSPAGQVGEQYF
>.|TRBV6-1|TRBJ1-1|.
TGTGCCAGCAGTTCCCTTTGGTCCCTCAGTAACACTGAAGCTTTCTTT
CASSSLWSLSNTEAFF
>few|TRBV28|TRBJ2-2|TRBD1
TGTGCCAGCAGCTTTATTTTCCCAGGGGGCGAGAACACCGGGGAGCTGTTTTTT
CASSFIFPGGENTGELFF
>once|TRBV12-3/TRBV12-4|TRBJ2-2|TRBD2
TGTGCCAACTCCCGTACGGGAGGGAACACCGGGGAGCTGTTTTTT
CANSRTGGNTGELFF
>.|TRBV14|TRBJ2-1|TRBD2
TGTGCCAGCAGCCCACTAACTAGCGGGAGAGGCTATGAGCAGTTCTTC
CASSPLTSGRGYEQFF
>few|TRBV2|TRBJ2-6|TRBD1
TGTGCCAGCAGTGGTCAGGGGGCGGTTGGGGCCAACGTCCTGACTTTC
CASSGQGAVGANVLTF
>many|TRBV7-2|TRBJ2-4|.
TGTGCCAGCAGCCCCCTACAAGTTACCAAAAACATTCAGTACTTC
CASSPLQVTKNIQYF
>many|TRBV7-2|TRBJ1-4|.
TGTGCCAGCTCTGGGGGGTGGGACGAAAAACTGTTTTTT
CASSGGWDEKLFF
>.|TRBV7-9|TRBJ2-1|.
TGTGCCAGCAGCTATGACAGGGGAGGGCCCTACAATGAGCAGTTCTTC
CASSYDRGGPYNEQFF
>.|TRBV4-2|TRBJ2-7|TRBD2
TGTGCCAGCAGCCAAGAATCGCTAGCGGGAGAGGTCGCCTACGAGCAGTACTTC
CASSQESLAGEVAYEQYF
>few|TRBV25-1|TRBJ1-2|.
TGTGCCAGCAGTGCGGGGTTGCGGGCAGGGATCGATGGCTACACCTTC
CASSAGLRAGIDGYTF
>.|TRBV18|TRBJ2-7|TRBD1
TGTGCCAGCTCAACCGGACAGGGGCTGTACTTC
CASSTGQGLYF
>few|TRBV7-2|TRBJ2-3|TRBD1
TGTGCCAGCAGCTCAGGGGACAGGGGGTCCACAGATACGCAGTATTTT
CASSSGDRGSTDTQYF
>.|TRBV27|TRBJ1-6|TRBD1
TGTGCCAGCAGCTACAGGGGGTACAGGGGTAATTCACCCCTCCACTTT
CASSYRGYRGNSPLHF
>few|TRBV19|TRBJ2-5|TRBD2
TGTGCCAGTAGTATCGGGAGCGGGAGCGGAGTGGAGACCCAGTACTTC
CASSIGSGSGVETQYF
>.|TRBV15|TRBJ2-3|.
TGTGCCACCAGCAGGAAACTCCCTGGATCGACAGATACGCAGTATTTT
CATSRKLPGSTDTQYF
>.|TRBV20-1|TRBJ1-2|TRBD1
TGCAGTGCTAGAGATCCCGGACAGGCCAACTATGGCTACACCTTC
CSARDPGQANYGYTF
>.|TRBV7-2|TRBJ2-1|.
TGTGCCAGCAGCTTAGTGCGGAGTGTCCTCTACAATGAGCAGTTCTTC
CASSLVRSVLYNEQFF
>.|TRBV11-3|TRBJ2-1|.
TGTGCCAGCAGCCCTTCGGGGCTAGCTGAGAATGAGCAGTTCTTC
CASSPSGLAENEQFF
>.|TRBV11-2|TRBJ2-3|.
TGTGCCAGCAGCCGAGTAGCTAGCGGCACAGATACGCAGTATTTT
CASSRVASGTDTQYF
>few|TRBV4-1|TRBJ2-1|TRBD2
TGCGCCAGCAGCGCCGGGACTAGGGTGTTGAATGAGCAGTTCTTC
CASSAGTRVLNEQFF
>many|TRBV7-2|TRBJ2-7|TRBD1
TGTGCCAGCATATCCACCCCGGACAGGGGTTACGAGCAGTACTTC
CASISTPDRGYEQYF
>.|TRBV12-3/TRBV12-4|TRBJ2-1|.
TGTGCCAGCAAGGGGGGGGGGAAGGCCGCTCTAGGTTCCTACAATGAGCAGTTCTTC
CASKGGGKAALGSYNEQFF
>.|TRBV5-6|TRBJ2-5|.
TGTGCCAGCAGCTTGGCCAAATCCAGTTTGGAGACCCAGTACTTC
CASSLAKSSLETQYF
>.|TRBV6-2/TRBV6-3|TRBJ1-2|TRBD1
TGTGCCAGCAGTCACCTGGGGGCCTGGACAGGGGCGCAAGGCTACACCTTC
CASSHLGAWTGAQGYTF
>.|TRBV7-9|TRBJ2-1|TRBD2
TGTGCCAGCAGCCCCCGGGGGGGGAGCCTTTACAATGAGCAGTTCTTC
CASSPRGGSLYNEQFF